A few counts support the clone carrying this T cell receptor (beta chain). Antigen unknown. The data were taken from a study of T cells after yellow fever vaccination. Study outcomes and limitations: When the response was secondary, it was weaker but reached its peak faster, day 5 versus 15. Post-booster repertoires again held most primary-vaccination clones (approximately 96% CD4, roughly 88% CD8). Contamination of FACS-sorted repertoires by abundant clonotypes from the bulk population could occur.

They built TCR cDNA with 5'RACE template switching, a step that put in a universal primer site and UMIs. TCRdb called the 5' RACE reads again in MiXCR, with one record for every CDR3 protein. The sample lists about 150,000 distinct CDR3 sequences; approximately 6.2% were seen once. Here the sequenced sample was CD4+ T cells sorted from PBMCs, taken on the day of the first yellow fever vaccination. This clonotype was obtained from a man aged 18 to 30 who received the YFV17D yellow fever vaccine.

For the CDR3, the DNA is TGTGCCAGCATCGCTGAGGGGGGGGGCACAGATACGCAGTATTTT. Translated, it gives CASIAEGGGTDTQYF. V gene TRBV7-2 combines with J gene TRBJ2-3; D is possibly TRBD2 (7 bases). CDR1 and CDR2 (germline): SGHTA, FQGNSA. The CDR3 has 15 residues. Trimming took 7 bases from V and 1 from J, leaving 15 bases between them. Full variable domain (outside the CDR3, taken from reference TRBV7-2 and TRBJ2-3): GAGVSQSPSNKVTEKGKDVELRCDPISGHTALYWYRQSLGQGLEFLIYFQGNSAPDKSGLPSDRFSAERTGGSVSTLTIQRTQQEDSAVYLCASIAEGGGTDTQYFGPGTRLTVL.